The TCR beta chain under discussion was sequenced for a study of T cell responses to AZD1222 COVID-19 vaccine (dated by TCRdb to the early 2020s). In terms of the full investigation: A total of 230 to 250 trial participants underwent TCR sequencing, of whom some 210 received two doses of AZD1222 and some 26 received two doses of the MenACWY control vaccine. Trial participants were enrolled into age subgroups of 18-55, 56-69 and 70-plus years, which contained 148, 28 and 57 TCR-sequenced participants, respectively.

Results the study describes overall, beyond this receptor: Most participants were white British and females outnumbered males, and the authors suggested that clonal diversity may have been underestimated. The 56-69-year group was small, and its depth increase did not reach significance, likely because of low power. Spike-specific TCR breadth and depth rose significantly after two AZD1222 doses compared with day 0 and with MenACWY recipients. Only five to seven AZD1222 recipients were SARS-CoV-2 seropositive at baseline, limiting conclusions about previously exposed vaccinees. Vaccine-associated CD4 TCRs spanned the whole spike protein, with dominant responses in regions 160-218 and 743-854. No day 14 peak-response samples were available, so repertoires were characterized only after the peak T cell response. Nearly half of unique spike-specific TCRs reportedly recognized epitopes outside regions mutated in the B.1.351 and B.1.1.7 variants.

Concerning this clone itself: Its antigen has not been determined. Per-base quality was not reported, and no clone a single base away is much larger than it.

Measured from the cysteine to the phenylalanine, the CDR3 is 15 residues long. The read is trimmed to its CDR3 DNA, 45 bases read in frame from base 1. A distance of 14 bases separates the germline ends of V and J, which lose 5 bases and 1 base respectively. CDR1 and CDR2, per the germline V gene, are MDHEN and SYDVKM. The label giving this sample's time point can be read as: about 28 days (+/-7) after the second vaccine dose. AZD1222 recipients given second doses at about 4 weeks or at about 12 weeks were pooled, since spike-specific TCR depth and breadth were not found to differ between the two schedules. Vaccinee samples came from UK trials COV001 and COV002, including a single-blind randomized controlled phase 2/3 trial of AZD1222 (ChAdOx1 nCoV-19) in healthy adults. Trial participant PBMC samples were collected at day 0 and day 28 after the second dose for TCRbeta chain sequencing. The CDR3 regions of human TCRbeta chains were subjected to immunosequencing. The original methods were these. Repertoire TCRs were matched against a reference library of SARS-CoV-2-specific TCRs generated with the MIRA antigen-specificity platform. Breadth was defined as the fraction of unique TCRs that were SARS-CoV-2-associated. Depth was defined as the fraction of total T cells that were SARS-CoV-2-associated. Using the MIRA data, each spike-specific TCR was mapped to the spike region that the TCR reacts to and placed in a CD4 or CD8 class. Log10-transformed breadth and depth values were compared by one-way ANOVA with Sidak's multiple comparisons tests. Held by TCRdb, this immuneACCESS table contains in-frame sequences only and omits some clones. Under half of the omission traces to an unresolved V gene where checked; the cause of the rest is unknown. V, J and clone size were drawn from that table, and D and trimming were deduced from the DNA. For this sample there are roughly 160,000 clones; 90% to 95% appear just once. The ten most abundant clones make up approximately 1.2% of the sample.

The starting material was peripheral blood, obtained 28 days after the second AZD1222 dose. This TCR came from an adult who received the AZD1222 COVID-19 vaccine. The chain uses TRBV28 and TRBJ1-2; TRBD1 is a weak D gene call, 6 bases matching. Read as DNA, the sequence is TGTGCCAGCAGTGAGGACAGTGGGAGTAACTATGGCTACACCTTC. Its protein is CASSEDSGSNYGYTF.